The sample holds many counts of the clone carrying this T cell receptor (beta chain). Its antigen remains unidentified. The sample belongs to a study of regulatory T cells in long-lasting Graves disease. Notes on the study in general: Persistent cases favored TRBV28, TRBJ1-2 and TRBJ2-5. Persistent patients shared 2,500 to 3,000 public clonotypes among themselves. Newly diagnosed patients shared fewer, at some 900. Exclusively peripheral blood, rather than thyroid tissue, was studied.

Construction of the TCR beta libraries employed iRepertoire HTBI primers in conjunction with Arm-PCR of CDR3 regions. One entry per CDR3 protein, called by TCRdb with MiXCR from the multiplex PCR reads. The sample contains about 320,000 distinct CDR3 sequences, over 15% of which appear only once. Time point denoted: newly diagnosed GD, antithyroid drugs for less than 3 months. With RNA extracted from PBMCs as input, the TCR library was made. CDR1 and CDR2 (germline): MGHRA, YSYEKL. Trimming stripped 1 base from V and 4 bases from J, with 7 bases between. The CDR3 length is 13 residues. This sequence was found in a female donor with Graves disease. The V gene is TRBV4-1, the J gene TRBJ1-2, with D uncertain. This sample comprised peripheral blood mononuclear cells (PBMCs), obtained at new diagnosis, from a patient treated with antithyroid drugs. Here the CDR3 reads CASSQGGRYGYTF. CDR3 sequence (DNA): TGCGCCAGCAGCCAAGGCGGCCGCTATGGCTACACCTTC.